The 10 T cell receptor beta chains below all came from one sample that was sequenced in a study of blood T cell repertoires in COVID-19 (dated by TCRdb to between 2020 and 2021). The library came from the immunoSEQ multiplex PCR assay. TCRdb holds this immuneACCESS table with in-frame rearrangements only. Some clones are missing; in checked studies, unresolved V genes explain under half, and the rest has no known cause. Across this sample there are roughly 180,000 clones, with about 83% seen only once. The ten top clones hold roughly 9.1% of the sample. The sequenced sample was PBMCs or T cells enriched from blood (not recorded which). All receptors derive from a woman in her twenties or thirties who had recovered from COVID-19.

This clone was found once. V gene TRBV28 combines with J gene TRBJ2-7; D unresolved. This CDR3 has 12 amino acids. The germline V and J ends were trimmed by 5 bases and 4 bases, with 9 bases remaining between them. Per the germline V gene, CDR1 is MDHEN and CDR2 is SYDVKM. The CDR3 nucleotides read TGTGCCAGCAGTATAATCAGATACGAGCAGTACTTC. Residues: CASSIIRYEQYF.

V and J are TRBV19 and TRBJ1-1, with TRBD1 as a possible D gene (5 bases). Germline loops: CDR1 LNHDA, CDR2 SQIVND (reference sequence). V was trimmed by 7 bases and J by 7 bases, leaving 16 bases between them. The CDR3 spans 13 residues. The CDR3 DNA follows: TGTGCCAGTACTGGTTTGGCGGGGGTTGAAGCTTTCTTT. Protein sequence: CASTGLAGVEAFF.

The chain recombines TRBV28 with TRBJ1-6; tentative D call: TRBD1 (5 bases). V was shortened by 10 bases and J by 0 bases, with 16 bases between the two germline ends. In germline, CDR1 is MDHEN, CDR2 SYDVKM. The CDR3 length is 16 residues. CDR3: CATAGGESSYNSPLHF. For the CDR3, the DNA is TGTGCCACCGCGGGGGGGGAGAGCTCCTATAATTCACCCCTCCACTTT.

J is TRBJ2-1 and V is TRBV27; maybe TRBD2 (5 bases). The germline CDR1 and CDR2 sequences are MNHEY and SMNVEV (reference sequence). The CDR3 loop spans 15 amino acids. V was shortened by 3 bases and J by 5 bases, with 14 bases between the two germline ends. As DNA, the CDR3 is TGTGCCAGCAGTTTGCCTAGCCCCGACGACAATGAGCAGTTCTTC. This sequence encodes CASSLPSPDDNEQFF.

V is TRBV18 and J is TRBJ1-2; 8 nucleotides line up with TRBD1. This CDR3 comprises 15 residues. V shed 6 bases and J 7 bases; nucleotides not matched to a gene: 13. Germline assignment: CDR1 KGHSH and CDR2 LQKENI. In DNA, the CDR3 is TGTGCCAGCTCTCAGATTCCGGGACAGGAAACTGGCTACACCTTC. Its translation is CASSQIPGQETGYTF.

DNA of the CDR3: TGTGCCTGGGGACAGGGAGGGACTGAAGCTTTCTTT. This codes for CAWGQGGTEAFF. This sequence joins TRBV30 and TRBJ1-1; 8 bases line up with TRBD1. The V and J ends lost 5 bases and 5 bases, in that order; junction bases with no gene match: 4. The CDR3 totals 12 residues. The V gene's germline CDR1 is GTSNPN and CDR2 SVGIG (reference sequence).

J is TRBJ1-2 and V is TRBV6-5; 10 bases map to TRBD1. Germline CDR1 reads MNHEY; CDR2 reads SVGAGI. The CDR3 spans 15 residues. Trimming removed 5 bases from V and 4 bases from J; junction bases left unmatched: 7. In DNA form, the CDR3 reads TGTGCCAGCAGTATACGGGACAGGGGTGGCTATGGCTACACCTTC. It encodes CASSIRDRGGYGYTF.

Here the CDR3 reads CASSLTPFGQAEAFF. The CDR3 DNA reads as TGTGCCAGCAGCTTAACCCCTTTCGGACAGGCTGAAGCTTTCTTT. The chain joins TRBV7-8 to TRBJ1-1; 7 bases agree with TRBD1. The CDR3 contains 15 residues. Losses at the gene ends were 2 bases for V and 6 bases for J; bases not matched to a gene: 9. Germline V gene data show CDR1 as SGHVS and CDR2 as FQNEAQ.

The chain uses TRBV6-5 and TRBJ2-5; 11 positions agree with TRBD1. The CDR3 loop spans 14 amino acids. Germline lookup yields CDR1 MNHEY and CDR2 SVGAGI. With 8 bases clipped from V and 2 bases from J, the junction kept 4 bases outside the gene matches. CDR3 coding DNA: TGTGCCAGCGGGGACAGGGGGTGGCAAGAGACCCAGTACTTC. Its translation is CASGDRGWQETQYF.

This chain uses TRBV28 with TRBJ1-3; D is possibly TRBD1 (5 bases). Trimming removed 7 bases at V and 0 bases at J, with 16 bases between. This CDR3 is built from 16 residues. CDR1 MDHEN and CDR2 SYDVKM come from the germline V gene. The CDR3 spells CASTPGAKISGNTIYF. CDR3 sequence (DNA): TGTGCCAGCACTCCTGGGGCGAAGATCTCTGGAAACACCATATATTTT.